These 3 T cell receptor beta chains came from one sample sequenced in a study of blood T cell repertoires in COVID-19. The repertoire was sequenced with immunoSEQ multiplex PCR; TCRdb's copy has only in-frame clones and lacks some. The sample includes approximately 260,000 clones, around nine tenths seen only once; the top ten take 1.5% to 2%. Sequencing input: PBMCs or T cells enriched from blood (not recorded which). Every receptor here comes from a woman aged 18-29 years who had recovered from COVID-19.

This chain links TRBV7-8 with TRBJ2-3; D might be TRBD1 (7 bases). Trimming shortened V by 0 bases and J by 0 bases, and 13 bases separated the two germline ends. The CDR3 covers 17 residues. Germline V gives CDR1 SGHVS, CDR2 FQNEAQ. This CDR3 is CASSLAPGGLSTDTQYF. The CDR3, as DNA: TGTGCCAGCAGCTTAGCGCCAGGGGGGCTTAGCACAGATACGCAGTATTTT.

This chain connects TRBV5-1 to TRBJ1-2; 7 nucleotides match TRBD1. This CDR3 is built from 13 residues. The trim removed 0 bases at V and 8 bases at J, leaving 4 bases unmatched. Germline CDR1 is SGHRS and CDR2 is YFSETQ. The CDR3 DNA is TGCGCCAGCAGCTTGGGACAGGGCTCCGGCTACACCTTC. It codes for CASSLGQGSGYTF.

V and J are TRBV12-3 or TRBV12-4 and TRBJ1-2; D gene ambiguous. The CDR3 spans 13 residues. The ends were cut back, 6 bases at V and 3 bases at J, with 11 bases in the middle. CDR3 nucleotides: TGTGCCAGCAGAACATGGGCCGACTATGGCTACACCTTC. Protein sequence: CASRTWADYGYTF.